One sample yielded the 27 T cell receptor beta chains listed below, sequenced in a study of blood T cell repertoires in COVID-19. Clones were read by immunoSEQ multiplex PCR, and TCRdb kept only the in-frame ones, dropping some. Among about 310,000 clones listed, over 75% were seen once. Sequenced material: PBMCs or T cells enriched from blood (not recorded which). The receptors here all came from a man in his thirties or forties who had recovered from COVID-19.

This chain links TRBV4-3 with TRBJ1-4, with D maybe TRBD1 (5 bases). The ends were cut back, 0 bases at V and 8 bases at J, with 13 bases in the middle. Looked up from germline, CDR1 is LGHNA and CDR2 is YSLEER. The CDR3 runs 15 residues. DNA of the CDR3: TGCGCCAGCAGCCAAGATATAGGGGAAGGGGAAAAACTGTTTTTT. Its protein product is CASSQDIGEGEKLFF.

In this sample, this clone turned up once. CDR3 in amino acids: CASSTQGVGYGYTF. The CDR3 DNA is TGCGCCAGCAGCACACAGGGGGTGGGGTATGGCTACACCTTC. V and J are TRBV23-1 and TRBJ1-2; 8 nucleotides match TRBD1. TRBV23-1 is an ORF; its function is uncertain. This CDR3 comprises 14 residues. Trimming took 6 bases from V and 5 from J; bases not matched to a gene: 8.

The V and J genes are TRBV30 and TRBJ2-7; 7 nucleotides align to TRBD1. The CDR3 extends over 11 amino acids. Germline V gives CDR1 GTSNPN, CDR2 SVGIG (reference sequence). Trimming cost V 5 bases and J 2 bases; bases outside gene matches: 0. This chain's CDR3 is CAWDRAYEQYF. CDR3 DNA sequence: TGTGCCTGGGACAGGGCCTACGAGCAGTACTTC.

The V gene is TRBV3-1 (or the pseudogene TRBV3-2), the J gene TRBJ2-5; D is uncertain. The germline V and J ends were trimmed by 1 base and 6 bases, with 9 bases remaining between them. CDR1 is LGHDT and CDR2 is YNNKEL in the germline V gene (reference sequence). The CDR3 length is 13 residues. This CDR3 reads CASSQGVFKTQYF. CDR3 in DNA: TGTGCCAGCAGCCAAGGAGTTTTTAAGACCCAGTACTTC.

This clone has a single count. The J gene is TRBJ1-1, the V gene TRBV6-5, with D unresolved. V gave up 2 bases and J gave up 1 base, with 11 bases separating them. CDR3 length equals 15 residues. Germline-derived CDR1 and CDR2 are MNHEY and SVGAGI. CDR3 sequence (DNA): TGTGCCAGCAGTTACCAGGTCACCTCGAACACTGAAGCTTTCTTT. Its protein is CASSYQVTSNTEAFF.

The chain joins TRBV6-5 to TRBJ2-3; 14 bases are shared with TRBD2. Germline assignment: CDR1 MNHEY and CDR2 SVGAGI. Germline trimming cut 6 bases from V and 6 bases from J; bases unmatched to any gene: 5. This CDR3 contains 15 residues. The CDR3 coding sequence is TGTGCCAGCAGCCAGACTAGCGGGGGGGCCGATACGCAGTATTTT. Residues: CASSQTSGGADTQYF.

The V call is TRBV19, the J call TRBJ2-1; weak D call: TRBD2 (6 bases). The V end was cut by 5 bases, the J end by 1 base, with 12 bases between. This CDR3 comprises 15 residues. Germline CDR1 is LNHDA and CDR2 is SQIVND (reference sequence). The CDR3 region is CASSQGLLSYNEQFF. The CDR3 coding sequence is TGTGCCAGTAGTCAGGGACTCCTATCCTACAATGAGCAGTTCTTC.

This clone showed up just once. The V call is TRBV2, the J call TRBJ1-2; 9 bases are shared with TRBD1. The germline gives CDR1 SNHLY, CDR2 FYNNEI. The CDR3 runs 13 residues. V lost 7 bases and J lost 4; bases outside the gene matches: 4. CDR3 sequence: CASNGQGFYGYTF. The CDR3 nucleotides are TGTGCCAGCAACGGACAGGGGTTCTATGGCTACACCTTC.

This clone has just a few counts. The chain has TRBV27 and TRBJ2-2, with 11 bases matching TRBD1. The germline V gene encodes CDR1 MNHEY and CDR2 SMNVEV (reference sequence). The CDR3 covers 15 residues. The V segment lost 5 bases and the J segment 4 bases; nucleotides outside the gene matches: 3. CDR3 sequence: CASSAGTGGTGELFF. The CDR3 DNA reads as TGTGCCAGCAGTGCCGGGACAGGGGGCACCGGGGAGCTGTTTTTT.

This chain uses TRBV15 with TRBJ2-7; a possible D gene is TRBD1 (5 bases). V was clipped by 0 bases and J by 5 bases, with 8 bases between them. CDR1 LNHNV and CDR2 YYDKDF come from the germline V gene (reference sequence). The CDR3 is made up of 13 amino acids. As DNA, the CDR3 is TGTGCCACCAGCAGAGAGGTGGGGCACGAGCAGTACTTC. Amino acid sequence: CATSREVGHEQYF.

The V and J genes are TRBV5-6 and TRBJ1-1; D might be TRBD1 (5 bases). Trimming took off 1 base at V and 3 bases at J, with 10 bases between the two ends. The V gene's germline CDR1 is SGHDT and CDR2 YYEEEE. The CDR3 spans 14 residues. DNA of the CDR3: TGTGCCAGCAGCTTGATGGGCAGGGACACTGAAGCTTTCTTT. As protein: CASSLMGRDTEAFF. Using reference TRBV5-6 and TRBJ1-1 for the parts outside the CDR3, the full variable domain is DAGVTQSPTHLIKTRGQQVTLRCSPKSGHDTVSWYQQALGQGPQFIFQYYEEEERQRGNFPDRFSGHQFPNYSSELNVNALLLGDSALYLCASSLMGRDTEAFFGQGTRLTVV.

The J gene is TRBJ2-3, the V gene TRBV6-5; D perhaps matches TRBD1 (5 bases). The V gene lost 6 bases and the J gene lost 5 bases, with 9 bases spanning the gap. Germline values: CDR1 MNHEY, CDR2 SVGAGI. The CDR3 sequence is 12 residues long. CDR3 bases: TGTGCCAGCAGCAGGGTCGGAGATACGCAGTATTTT. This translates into CASSRVGDTQYF.

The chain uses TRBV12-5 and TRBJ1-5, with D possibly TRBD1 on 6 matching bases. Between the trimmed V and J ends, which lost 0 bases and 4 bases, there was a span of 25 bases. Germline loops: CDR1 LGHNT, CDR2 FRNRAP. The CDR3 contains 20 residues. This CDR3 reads CASGLVRDTRGGELNQPQHF. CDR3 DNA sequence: TGTGCTAGTGGTTTGGTTCGGGACACGCGGGGAGGGGAACTAAATCAGCCCCAGCATTTT.

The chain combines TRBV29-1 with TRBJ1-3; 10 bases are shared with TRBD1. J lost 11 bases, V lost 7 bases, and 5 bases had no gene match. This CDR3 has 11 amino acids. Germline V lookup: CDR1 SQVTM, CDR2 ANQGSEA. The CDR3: CSGGTGDSIYF. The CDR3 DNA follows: TGCAGCGGGGGGACAGGGGATTCCATATATTTT.

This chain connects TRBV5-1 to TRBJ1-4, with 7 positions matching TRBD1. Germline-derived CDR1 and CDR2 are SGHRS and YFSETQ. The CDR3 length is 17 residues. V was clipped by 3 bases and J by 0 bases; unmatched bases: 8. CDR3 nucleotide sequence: TGCGCCAGCAGCTGGCGGGACAGAGTTGCAACTAATGAAAAACTGTTTTTT. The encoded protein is CASSWRDRVATNEKLFF.

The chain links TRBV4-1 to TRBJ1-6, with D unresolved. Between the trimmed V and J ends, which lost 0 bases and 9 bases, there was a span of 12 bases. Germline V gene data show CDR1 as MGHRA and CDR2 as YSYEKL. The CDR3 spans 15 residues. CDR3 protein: CASSQDNTRVSPLHF. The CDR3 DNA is TGCGCCAGCAGCCAAGATAATACTCGAGTTTCACCCCTCCACTTT.

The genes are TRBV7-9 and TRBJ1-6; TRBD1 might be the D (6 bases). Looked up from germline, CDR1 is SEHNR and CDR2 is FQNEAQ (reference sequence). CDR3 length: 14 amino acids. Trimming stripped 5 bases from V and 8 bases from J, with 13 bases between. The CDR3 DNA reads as TGTGCCAGCAGCGAATCGACAGGAGATTCACCCCTCCACTTT. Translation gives CASSESTGDSPLHF.

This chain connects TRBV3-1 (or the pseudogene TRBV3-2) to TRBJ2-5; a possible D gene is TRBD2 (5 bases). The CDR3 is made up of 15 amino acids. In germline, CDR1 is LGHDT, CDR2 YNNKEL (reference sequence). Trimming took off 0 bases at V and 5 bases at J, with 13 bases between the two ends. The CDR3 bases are TGTGCCAGCAGCCAAGATTGGTTGTCGGGGGAGACCCAGTACTTC. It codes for CASSQDWLSGETQYF.

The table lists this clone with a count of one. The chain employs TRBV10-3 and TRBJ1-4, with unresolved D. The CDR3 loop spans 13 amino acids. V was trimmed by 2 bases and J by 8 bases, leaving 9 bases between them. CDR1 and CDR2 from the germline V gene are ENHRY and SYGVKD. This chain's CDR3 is CAISEPFSEKLFF. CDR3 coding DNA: TGTGCCATCAGTGAGCCCTTTTCCGAAAAACTGTTTTTT.

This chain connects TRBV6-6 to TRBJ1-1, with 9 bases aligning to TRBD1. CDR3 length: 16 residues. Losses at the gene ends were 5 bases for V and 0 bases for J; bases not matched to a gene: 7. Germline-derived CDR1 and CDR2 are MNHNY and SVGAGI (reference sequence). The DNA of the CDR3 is TGTGCCAGCAGTCAGGACAGGGGCGTTGTGAACACTGAAGCTTTCTTT. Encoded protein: CASSQDRGVVNTEAFF.

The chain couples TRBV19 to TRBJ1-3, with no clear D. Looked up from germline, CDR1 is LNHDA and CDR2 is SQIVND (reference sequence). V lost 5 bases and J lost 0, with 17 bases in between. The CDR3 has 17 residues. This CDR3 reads CASSPGSRRNSGNTIYF. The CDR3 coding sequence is TGTGCCAGTAGTCCGGGGAGCAGGAGAAACTCTGGAAACACCATATATTTT.

CDR3: CASSAQQGGNTEAFF. The CDR3 DNA reads as TGTGCCAGCAGCGCCCAACAGGGCGGGAACACTGAAGCTTTCTTT. The V call is TRBV7-2, the J call TRBJ1-1; weak D call: TRBD1 (6 bases). The CDR3 runs 15 residues. Germline V CDR1 and CDR2: SGHTA, FQGNSA. The V end was cut by 5 bases, the J end by 1 base, with 14 bases between.

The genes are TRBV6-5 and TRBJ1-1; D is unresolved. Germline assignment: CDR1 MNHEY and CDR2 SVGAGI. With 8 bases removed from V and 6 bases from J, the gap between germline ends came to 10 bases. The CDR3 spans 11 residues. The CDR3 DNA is TGTGCCAGCTCGTTAAAGCCTGAAGCTTTCTTT. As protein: CASSLKPEAFF.

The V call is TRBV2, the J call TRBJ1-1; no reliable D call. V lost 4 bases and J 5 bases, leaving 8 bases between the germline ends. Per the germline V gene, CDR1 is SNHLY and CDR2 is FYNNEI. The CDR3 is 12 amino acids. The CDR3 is CASSARVTEAFF. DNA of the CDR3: TGTGCCAGCAGTGCGCGCGTGACTGAAGCTTTCTTT.

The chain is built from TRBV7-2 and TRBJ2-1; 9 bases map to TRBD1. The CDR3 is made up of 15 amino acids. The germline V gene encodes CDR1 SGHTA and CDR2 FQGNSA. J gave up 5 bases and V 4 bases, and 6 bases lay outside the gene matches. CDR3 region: CASSSDRGIHNEQFF. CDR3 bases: TGTGCCAGCAGCTCAGACAGGGGGATCCACAATGAGCAGTTCTTC. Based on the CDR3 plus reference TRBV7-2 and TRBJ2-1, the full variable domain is GAGVSQSPSNKVTEKGKDVELRCDPISGHTALYWYRQSLGQGLEFLIYFQGNSAPDKSGLPSDRFSAERTGGSVSTLTIQRTQQEDSAVYLCASSSDRGIHNEQFFGPGTRLTVL.

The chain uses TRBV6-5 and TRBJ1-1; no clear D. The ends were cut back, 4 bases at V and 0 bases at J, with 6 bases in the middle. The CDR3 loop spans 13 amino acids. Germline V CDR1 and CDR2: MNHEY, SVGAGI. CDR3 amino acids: CASSSNMNTEAFF. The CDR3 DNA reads TGTGCCAGCAGTTCCAACATGAACACTGAAGCTTTCTTT.

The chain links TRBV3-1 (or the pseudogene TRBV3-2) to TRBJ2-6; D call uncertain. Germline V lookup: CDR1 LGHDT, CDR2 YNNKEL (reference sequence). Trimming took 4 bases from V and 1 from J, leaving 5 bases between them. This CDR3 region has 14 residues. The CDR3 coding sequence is TGTGCCAGCAGCCCCGGTTCTGGGGCCAACGTCCTGACTTTC. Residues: CASSPGSGANVLTF.